One and the same sample provided the 16 T cell receptor beta chains below, sequenced in a study of PD-1 blockade in mismatch repair-deficient tumors. The table came from immunoSEQ multiplex PCR; TCRdb's copy has only in-frame clones and leaves some out. The repertoire has more than 30,000 clones, roughly 85% of them found once; the top ten carry nearly 4%. Sequenced material: peripheral blood, taken about 76 weeks after starting pembrolizumab. The receptor set was obtained from an adult with mismatch repair-deficient cancer.

This chain's CDR3 is CASSPGSNEQFF. As DNA, the CDR3 is TGTGCCAGCTCACCAGGAAGCAATGAGCAGTTCTTC. The chain is built from TRBV18 and TRBJ2-1; no reliable D call. The CDR3 runs 12 residues. V was pared by 2 bases and J by 6 bases, with 5 bases between. The germline V gene encodes CDR1 KGHSH and CDR2 LQKENI.

This sequence joins TRBV19 and TRBJ2-1; D remains unclear. The CDR3 runs to 14 residues. CDR1 LNHDA and CDR2 SQIVND come from the germline V gene (reference sequence). V was cut by 7 bases and J by 3 bases, with 13 bases left in between. Written as DNA, the CDR3 is TGTGCCAGTACCCTGGGCCCTAACTACAATGAGCAGTTCTTC. It translates to CASTLGPNYNEQFF.

In its sample, this clone was seen a few times. Here the CDR3 DNA reads TGTGCCAGCAGCCCCCCCCTTCGGGAGGGGGGCCCAGATACGCAGTATTTT. It translates to CASSPPLREGGPDTQYF. The chain links TRBV7-8 to TRBJ2-3; 8 bases align to TRBD2. The CDR3 has 17 amino acids. Germline trimming cut 5 bases from V and 4 bases from J; bases unmatched to any gene: 14. The germline CDR1 and CDR2 sequences are SGHVS and FQNEAQ.

V and J are TRBV6-1 and TRBJ1-2; weak D call: TRBD1 (5 bases). The CDR3 runs 13 residues. Trimming took off 10 bases at V and 7 bases at J, with 19 bases between the two ends. Germline V gene lookup returns CDR1 MNHNS and CDR2 SASEGT. The CDR3 nucleotides read TGTGCCACCTTAGACAGAGGGAGCCGTGGCTACACCTTC. The encoded protein is CATLDRGSRGYTF.

This chain joins TRBV9 and TRBJ1-2, with a possible D match to TRBD1 (6 bases). CDR3 size: 12 residues. V shed 3 bases and J shed 4 bases, with 7 bases lying between them. Germline assignment: CDR1 SGDLS and CDR2 YYNGEE. The CDR3 sequence is CASSADSYGYTF. The CDR3 coding sequence is TGTGCCAGCAGCGCGGACAGCTATGGCTACACCTTC.

The rearrangement links TRBV5-8 to TRBJ1-4; TRBD1 agrees at 9 bases. CDR1 SGHTS and CDR2 YDEGEE come from the germline V gene. V was pared by 2 bases and J by 7 bases, with 6 bases of the junction left unmatched. This CDR3 spans 15 amino acids. CDR3 in DNA: TGTGCCAGCAGCTTAACGGGACAGGGAGGTGAAAAACTGTTTTTT. Translation gives CASSLTGQGGEKLFF.

This clone was counted a few times. The chain couples TRBV2 to TRBJ2-7; the match to TRBD1 covers 8 bases. The germline gives CDR1 SNHLY, CDR2 FYNNEI. The CDR3 has 13 residues. V shed 8 bases and J 6 bases; nucleotides not matched to a gene: 9. In DNA form, the CDR3 reads TGTGCCAGCGGAGGGACAGGATACTTCGAGCAGTACTTC. Translating it yields CASGGTGYFEQYF.

This chain uses TRBV9 with TRBJ2-3, with TRBD2 matching over 11 bases. J gave up 0 bases and V 4 bases, and 7 bases lay outside the gene matches. The CDR3 sequence is 17 residues long. CDR1 and CDR2 (germline): SGDLS, YYNGEE. The CDR3 bases are TGTGCCAGCAGCCCCGTTAGGACTAGCGGGAGCACAGATACGCAGTATTTT. Translating gives CASSPVRTSGSTDTQYF. The full variable domain, with the rest looked up from reference TRBV9 and TRBJ2-3, is DSGVTQTPKHLITATGQRVTLRCSPRSGDLSVYWYQQSLDQGLQFLIQYYNGEERAKGNILERFSAQQFPDLHSELNLSSLELGDSALYFCASSPVRTSGSTDTQYFGPGTRLTVL.

The V and J genes are TRBV5-1 and TRBJ2-7; no clear D gene. Trimming left V 1 base short and J 4 bases short, with 9 bases between. CDR1 is SGHRS, CDR2 YFSETQ, per germline. CDR3 length equals 13 residues. The CDR3 loop reads CASSLSTVYEQYF. The CDR3 DNA follows: TGCGCCAGCAGCTTGTCTACGGTTTACGAGCAGTACTTC.

In its sample, this clone was seen once. The chain combines TRBV7-2 with TRBJ2-4, with 9 nucleotides matching TRBD1. Germline V gene data show CDR1 as SGHTA and CDR2 as FQGNSA. The CDR3 has 15 residues. V was clipped by 0 bases and J by 7 bases; unmatched bases: 4. CDR3 sequence reads: CASSLASDRGNIQYF. CDR3 DNA: TGTGCCAGCAGCTTAGCTTCTGACAGGGGGAACATTCAGTACTTC.

The rearrangement links TRBV7-2 to TRBJ1-1; 8 nucleotides align to TRBD1. Germline V gives CDR1 SGHTA, CDR2 FQGNSA. The V and J ends lost 6 bases and 0 bases, in that order; junction bases with no gene match: 9. The CDR3 length is 16 residues. This chain's CDR3 is CASRYGQGGMNTEAFF. In nucleotides, the CDR3 is TGTGCCAGCAGATATGGACAGGGTGGCATGAACACTGAAGCTTTCTTT.

The V and J genes are TRBV7-2 and TRBJ2-2; D remains unclear. Looked up from germline, CDR1 is SGHTA and CDR2 is FQGNSA. This CDR3 has 15 residues. Trimming removed 4 bases at V and 0 bases at J, with 9 bases between. Here the CDR3 reads CASSSGRSNTGELFF. In DNA form, the CDR3 reads TGTGCCAGCAGCTCTGGACGGTCGAACACCGGGGAGCTGTTTTTT.

The genes are TRBV13 and TRBJ1-2, with D unclear. V dropped 0 bases and J dropped 0 bases, with 5 bases sitting between them. CDR3 size: 14 residues. In germline, CDR1 is PRHDT, CDR2 FYEKMQ (reference sequence). The CDR3 nucleotides are TGTGCCAGCAGCTTAGGGTCCGCTAACTATGGCTACACCTTC. Encoded protein: CASSLGSANYGYTF.

The chain carries TRBV5-4 and TRBJ2-5; TRBD2 matches at 7 bases. The J segment lost 5 bases and the V segment lost 4 bases, leaving 5 bases of the junction unmatched. Germline V gives CDR1 SGHNT, CDR2 YYREEE (reference sequence). The length of the CDR3 is 13 residues. This CDR3 reads CASSQRGGETQYF. DNA for the CDR3: TGTGCCAGCAGCCAGCGGGGCGGGGAGACCCAGTACTTC. The variable domain in full, completed from reference TRBV5-4 and TRBJ2-5, reads ETGVTQSPTHLIKTRGQQVTLRCSSQSGHNTVSWYQQALGQGPQFIFQYYREEENGRGNFPPRFSGLQFPNYSSELNVNALELDDSALYLCASSQRGGETQYFGPGTRLLVL.

This clone came up a few times. The chain links TRBV6-4 to TRBJ2-1, with D unresolved. The CDR3 sequence is 14 residues long. The V gene's germline CDR1 is MRHNA and CDR2 SNTAGT. V lost 0 bases, J lost 8 bases, and 11 bases lay in between. CDR3: CASSDSIGGHEQFF. The CDR3 DNA reads TGTGCCAGCAGTGACTCGATCGGTGGCCATGAGCAGTTCTTC.

The chain couples TRBV4-1 to TRBJ1-2; weak D call: TRBD1 (6 bases). Germline CDR1 is MGHRA and CDR2 is YSYEKL. The CDR3 totals 15 residues. V lost 4 bases and J lost 7, with 19 bases in between. The CDR3 DNA reads as TGCGCCAGCAGCCGCGGGACACTCCGGGAATCTGGCTACACCTTC. Translation: CASSRGTLRESGYTF.